Described below is a single T cell receptor beta chain sequence and its context. The data are from a study of T-cell reconstitution after alpha-beta-depleted transplantation in children. CDR1 SGHAT and CDR2 FQNNGV come from the germline V gene. The ends were cut back, 6 bases at V and 4 bases at J, with 6 bases in the middle. The CDR3 extends over 11 amino acids. Unique molecular identifiers were used to barcode this TCRbeta library. TCRdb re-derived calls from the PCR reads in MiXCR, one entry per CDR3 protein. The table has about 360,000 distinct CDR3 sequences, roughly 13% seen once; the top ten hold around 4.5%.

The sample here was PBMCs, taken from the stem cell graft. The V call is TRBV11-2, the J call TRBJ1-1; D is unresolved. The TCR was taken from a human donor who donated a stem cell graft to a child with Fanconi anemia. CDR3 in DNA: TGTGCCAGCAGTGGACTCACTGAAGCTTTCTTT. Residues: CASSGLTEAFF.